The next 13 T cell receptor beta chains were all read from a single sample in a study of T cell repertoires in cytomegalovirus infection. In TCRdb, the reads were re-called with MiXCR into one record per CDR3 protein. The sample contains fewer than 850,000 distinct CDR3 sequences, around 29% of which appear only once. Their antigens are not known. Sequences were derived from cultured CD8+ T cells from PBMCs, sampled from culture after CMV antigen stimulation. The receptors derive from a human donor in good health (CMV status not recorded). Some clones in this sample may be carry-over from other donors' samples.

This chain links TRBV19 with TRBJ2-7; no reliable D call. This CDR3 comprises 13 residues. Germline V gene lookup returns CDR1 LNHDA and CDR2 SQIVND (reference sequence). V was trimmed by 1 base and J by 3 bases, leaving 7 bases between them. CDR3 coding DNA: TGTGCCAGTAGTATAGGTAAGGACTACGAGCAGTACGTC. Protein: CASSIGKDYEQYV.

The table lists this clonotype with a few counts. V gene TRBV10-3 combines with J gene TRBJ2-6; D is ambiguous. The germline V gene encodes CDR1 ENHRY and CDR2 SYGVKD. The CDR3 runs 14 residues. Trimming cost V 10 bases and J 0 bases, with 10 bases left between them. CDR3 coding DNA: TGTGCCAATGCCTGGGGCTCTGGGGCCAACGTCCTGACTTTC. Translation: CANAWGSGANVLTF.

The sample holds many counts of this clonotype. The V call is TRBV7-9, the J call TRBJ2-7; 8 bases are a match to TRBD1. V was pared by 5 bases and J by 6 bases, with 3 bases of the junction left unmatched. This CDR3 region has 12 residues. The germline V gene encodes CDR1 SEHNR and CDR2 FQNEAQ (reference sequence). This CDR3 is CASSLDRGEQYV. DNA for the CDR3: TGTGCCAGCAGCCTAGACAGGGGCGAGCAGTACGTC.

This sequence joins TRBV9 and TRBJ2-2; D is tentatively TRBD1 or TRBD2 (5 bases each). Germline CDR1 reads SGDLS; CDR2 reads YYNGEE. Trimming stripped 0 bases from V and 4 bases from J, with 10 bases between. This CDR3 spans 15 amino acids. CDR3 DNA sequence: TGTGCCAGCAGCGTAGCCAGGGAGAGCACCGGGGAGCTGTTTTTT. Translation gives CASSVARESTGELFF.

The chain links TRBV7-8 to TRBJ1-1, with 9 bases aligning to TRBD1. CDR3 length: 17 amino acids. Germline values: CDR1 SGHVS, CDR2 FQNEAQ. V gave up 1 base and J gave up 1 base; unmatched junction bases: 7. CDR3 coding DNA: TGTGCCAGCAGCTTAGGGCCCCTGGACAGGGGGAACACTGAAGCTTTCTTT. This translates into CASSLGPLDRGNTEAFF.

This clonotype was found once. Being one base from a much bigger clone, this may be a read error. The gene calls are TRBV7-6 and TRBJ2-1; D unclear. The CDR3 sequence is 13 residues long. The V gene lost 5 bases and the J gene lost 3 bases, with 8 bases spanning the gap. Germline CDR1 SGHVS, CDR2 FNYEAQ. The CDR3 here is CASSIRIYNEQFF. CDR3 coding DNA: TGTGCCAGCAGCATCCGGATCTACAATGAGCAGTTCTTC.

This CDR3 is CASSPTGAHGYTF. DNA of the CDR3: TGTGCCAGCAGCCCTACAGGGGCCCATGGCTACACCTTC. The chain has TRBV7-8 and TRBJ1-2; 7 nucleotides match TRBD1. Germline CDR1 is SGHVS and CDR2 is FQNEAQ. The V and J ends lost 5 bases and 6 bases, in that order; junction bases with no gene match: 6. The CDR3 contains 13 residues.

The chain employs TRBV7-9 and TRBJ2-7; D gene ambiguous. The CDR3 has 10 residues. V lost 3 bases to trimming and J lost 7 bases, with 4 bases between them. CDR1 is SEHNR and CDR2 is FQNEAQ in the germline V gene (reference sequence). This CDR3 reads CASSLVEQYF. CDR3 DNA: TGTGCCAGCAGCTTGGTTGAGCAGTACTTC.

This clonotype was counted only a few times. The rearrangement uses TRBV10-3 and TRBJ1-2; possible D gene TRBD1, 5 bases. Germline V gene lookup returns CDR1 ENHRY and CDR2 SYGVKD. The CDR3 sequence is 11 residues long. Trimming took 8 bases from V and 7 from J, leaving 11 bases between them. The CDR3 here is CAIDSLRGYTF. The CDR3 bases are TGTGCCATCGACAGCTTGCGTGGCTACACCTTC.

This clonotype was counted only a few times. This chain uses TRBV7-6 with TRBJ1-1; the D gene is possibly TRBD1 (6 bases). V lost 5 bases to trimming and J lost 2 bases, with 12 bases between them. Germline V gene data show CDR1 as SGHVS and CDR2 as FNYEAQ. CDR3 length: 14 residues. CDR3 residues: CASSPYRVNTEAFF. The CDR3 nucleotides are TGTGCCAGCAGCCCATACAGGGTAAACACTGAAGCTTTCTTT.

This clonotype was observed many times. The rearrangement uses TRBV6-1 and TRBJ1-1; 7 bases line up with TRBD1. V dropped 6 bases and J dropped 0; count of bases not matched to a gene: 1. This CDR3 has 13 amino acids. Germline assignment: CDR1 MNHNS and CDR2 SASEGT. CDR3 sequence (DNA): TGTGCCAGCAGACAGGGGTTGAACACTGAAGCTTTCTTT. It specifies CASRQGLNTEAFF.

This clonotype appeared many times. V usage is TRBV7-9 and J usage is TRBJ1-2; TRBD1 agrees at 9 bases. The CDR3 is 14 residues long. Germline V gene lookup returns CDR1 SEHNR and CDR2 FQNEAQ (reference sequence). Trimming cost V 3 bases and J 5 bases; bases outside gene matches: 4. CDR3 nucleotides: TGTGCCAGCAGCTTCGCCGGGACAGGGTATGGCTACACCTTC. Amino acids: CASSFAGTGYGYTF.

The chain joins TRBV19 to TRBJ1-4, with 7 bases that match TRBD1. The CDR3 totals 15 residues. Losses at the gene ends were 3 bases for V and 11 bases for J; bases not matched to a gene: 12. Germline V gives CDR1 LNHDA, CDR2 SQIVND (reference sequence). DNA of the CDR3: TGTGCCAGTAGTATCCGGACAGGTCCTAAAAGGAAACTGTTTTTT. Protein product: CASSIRTGPKRKLFF.